This T cell receptor (beta chain) was identified in a study of beta chain features in type 1 diabetes. The CDR3 runs to 15 residues. The ends were cut back, 7 bases at V and 5 bases at J, with 19 bases in the middle. Germline V gives CDR1 LNHDA, CDR2 SQIVND (reference sequence). Expressed TCRB transcripts were sequenced after all isolated RNA was converted to cDNA. Only in-frame clones appear in the TCRdb table, and some are missing; sequencing was by immunoSEQ multiplex PCR. Here the sample spans about 360,000 clones, roughly 12% being singletons. Study outcomes and limitations: Among patients, naive, central memory and Treg TCRB repertoires appeared more similar than among healthy donors. For cells with high TCR expression, cDNA sequencing could yield over-representation.

As concerns this clone: The antigen remains undetermined.

The TCR comes from a man between 18 and 35 years old in good health. Sequencing input: naive CD4+ T cells from blood. The gene calls are TRBV19 and TRBJ2-3, with a tentative D call TRBD2 (7 bases). The DNA for the CDR3 is TGTGCCAGTACCCAAAAAGGGGGGGGAGGAGATACGCAGTATTTT. Protein sequence: CASTQKGGGGDTQYF.